This T cell receptor (beta chain) stems from a study of blood T cell repertoires in COVID-19. About the research overall: Sources were T cells, B-cell-depleted T cells, or PBMCs; the material itself was cDNA or gDNA.

In the authors' workflow: By means of reference gene primer amplification, nucleated cell counts were estimated. Sequenced by immunoSEQ multiplex PCR; TCRdb stores in-frame clones only, minus some. V and J calls and clone size are as listed in that table; D and trimming were resolved from the DNA. The repertoire holds 70,000 to 95,000 clones, with 80% to 90% as singletons. CDR3 length: 18 amino acids. Germline CDR1 and CDR2: MNHEY and SMNVEV (reference sequence). V gave up 5 bases and J gave up 4 bases; unmatched junction bases: 14. The genes are TRBV27 and TRBJ1-5; 10 bases align to TRBD1. The sample consisted of peripheral blood. The TCR comes from a man over 45 with active COVID-19. The DNA for the CDR3 is TGTGCCAGCAGTCAGACGACAGGGGGCGGGGGACCTAATCAGCCCCAGCATTTT. Translating gives CASSQTTGGGGPNQPQHF.